This TCR beta chain was recovered during a study of blood T cell repertoires in COVID-19. Study details: Spain, Italy and the United States supplied samples that represented acute and convalescent COVID-19. T cells, B-cell-depleted T cells, or PBMCs provided the cDNA or gDNA that served as material.

The authors' processing: Reference gene primer amplification gave estimated nucleated cell counts. Clones were read by immunoSEQ multiplex PCR, and TCRdb kept only the in-frame ones, dropping some. V and J calls and clone size are as listed in that table; D and trimming were resolved from the DNA. The table shows roughly 36,000 clones, with around 85% occurring only once. The trim removed 8 bases at V and 0 bases at J, leaving 15 bases unmatched. CDR3 length: 19 amino acids. Germline V gene data show CDR1 as SGDLS and CDR2 as YYNGEE. The receptor's source is a man in his fifties or sixties with acute or convalescent COVID-19. The V and J genes are TRBV9 and TRBJ1-4; 11 bases line up with TRBD1. The specimen sequenced was peripheral blood. Here the CDR3 DNA reads TGTGCCAGATTACTGGGACAGGGGGGACATCTAACAACTAATGAAAAACTGTTTTTT. It translates to CARLLGQGGHLTTNEKLFF.